These T cell receptor beta chains were read from a single sample in a study of blood T cells in healthy people across ages. TCRdb recomputed calls from the 5' RACE reads with MiXCR, one row per CDR3 protein. Here the sample spans hundreds of thousands of distinct CDR3 sequences, 29% being singletons. The sequenced sample was blood. Receptors were obtained from a woman aged 80 or over in good health. Both conserved end residues are part of each CDR3. D genes are given only for firm matches. Rows may omit the clone size; those that give it use once, few, many or a size class.

TRBV7-2,TRBJ1-2,-,-,TGTGCCAGCAGCTTAGGATCTCCTTGGGCAGAAGCTAACTATGGCTACACCTTC,CASSLGSPWAEANYGYTF
TRBV4-2,TRBJ1-1,-,few,TGTGCCAGCAGCCATTGGAGGACTGCCGCTTTCTTT,CASSHWRTAAFF
TRBV6-2/TRBV6-3,TRBJ1-5,-,many,TGTGCCAGCAGCATACAGGGCTTCAATCAGCCCCAGCATTTT,CASSIQGFNQPQHF
TRBV6-2/TRBV6-3,TRBJ2-5,-,many,TGTGCCAGCAGTTACACCGGGAGAGAGACCCAGTACTTC,CASSYTGRETQYF
TRBV7-6,TRBJ2-7,-,few,TGTGCCAGCAGCTTAGGGGGGGGGCCAATCTCCTACGAGCAGTACTTC,CASSLGGGPISYEQYF
TRBV5-8,TRBJ1-4,-,few,TGTGCCAGCAGCTTGGCCGGATTGGGGGGAGAAAAACTGTTTTTT,CASSLAGLGGEKLFF
TRBV6-2/TRBV6-3,TRBJ2-3,TRBD2,many,TGTGCCAGCAGACCAGCGGGGGGACGCACAGATACGCAGTATTTT,CASRPAGGRTDTQYF
TRBV20-1,TRBJ1-2,-,-,TGCAGTGCTAGGGGGGAAAACTATGGCTACACCTTC,CSARGENYGYTF
TRBV20-1,TRBJ2-2,-,-,TGCAGTGCTAGGTTGGGGATCGGGGAGCTGTTTTTT,CSARLGIGELFF
TRBV28,TRBJ1-5,TRBD1,-,TGTGCCAGCAGTACCTACAGGGGAAGGAATCAGCCCCAGCATTTT,CASSTYRGRNQPQHF
TRBV4-2,TRBJ1-6,-,many,TGTGCCAGCAGCCAAGAATTAGGGCGGAGGAATTCACCCCTCCACTTT,CASSQELGRRNSPLHF
TRBV4-1,TRBJ2-1,-,many,TGCGCCAGCAGCCAAGCAGTCGTCACGGTTGAGCAGTTCTTC,CASSQAVVTVEQFF
TRBV12-3/TRBV12-4,TRBJ1-6,TRBD1,many,TGTGCCAGCAGTTTAGGCAGGGGGAGCTCCTATAATTCACCCCTCCACTTT,CASSLGRGSSYNSPLHF
TRBV20-1,TRBJ2-1,TRBD1,many,TGCAGTGCTCACGCCGGGACAGGGGGCAATGAGCAGTTCTTC,CSAHAGTGGNEQFF
TRBV3-1,TRBJ2-7,TRBD2,-,TGTGCCAGCAGCCAAGGAAGCGGGGGGGCCTACGAGCAGTACTTC,CASSQGSGGAYEQYF
TRBV6-5,TRBJ2-7,TRBD1,-,TGTGCCAGCGGGGGTATAGGGGGCGCCGGCGTCGAGCAGTACTTC,CASGGIGGAGVEQYF
TRBV6-6,TRBJ1-2,-,few,TGTGCCAGCAGTTACTCGAGAAAGAGCGGGGATAATGGCTACACCTTC,CASSYSRKSGDNGYTF
TRBV24-1,TRBJ2-5,TRBD1,many,TGTGCCACCAGACAGGGGGCGGGGGAGACCCAGTACTTC,CATRQGAGETQYF
TRBV6-5,TRBJ2-1,TRBD2,few,TGTGCCAGCAGTTACTCGCCGGGGGGGAGCTCCTACAATGAGCAGTTCTTC,CASSYSPGGSSYNEQFF